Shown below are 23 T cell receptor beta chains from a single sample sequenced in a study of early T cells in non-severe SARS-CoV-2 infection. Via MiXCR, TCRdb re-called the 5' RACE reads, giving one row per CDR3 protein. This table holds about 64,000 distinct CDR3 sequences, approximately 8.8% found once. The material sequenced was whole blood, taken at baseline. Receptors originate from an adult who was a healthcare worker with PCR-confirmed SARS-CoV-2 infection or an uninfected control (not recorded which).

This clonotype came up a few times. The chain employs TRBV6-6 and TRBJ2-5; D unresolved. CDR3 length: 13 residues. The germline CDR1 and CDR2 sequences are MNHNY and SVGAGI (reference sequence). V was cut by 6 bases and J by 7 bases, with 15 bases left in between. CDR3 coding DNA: TGTGCCAGCAGGGATACCAGCCCGGCGACCCAGTACTTC. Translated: CASRDTSPATQYF.

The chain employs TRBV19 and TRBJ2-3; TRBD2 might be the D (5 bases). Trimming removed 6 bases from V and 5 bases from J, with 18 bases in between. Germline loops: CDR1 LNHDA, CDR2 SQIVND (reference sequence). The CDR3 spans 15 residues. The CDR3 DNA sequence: TGTGCCAGTAGACGGACTCATTCTGCCGGAGATACGCAGTATTTT. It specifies CASRRTHSAGDTQYF.

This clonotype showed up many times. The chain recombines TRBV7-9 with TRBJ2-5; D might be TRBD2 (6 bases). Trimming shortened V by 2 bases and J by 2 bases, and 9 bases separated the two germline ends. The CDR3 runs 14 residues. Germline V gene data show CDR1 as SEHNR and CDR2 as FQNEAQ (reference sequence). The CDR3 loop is CASSLLEGQETQYF. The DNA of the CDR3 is TGTGCCAGCAGCTTACTGGAGGGGCAAGAGACCCAGTACTTC.

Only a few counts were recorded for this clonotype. The CDR3, as DNA: TGTGCCAGCAGCCTACCGTCTGATACGCAGTATTTT. This sequence encodes CASSLPSDTQYF. The genes are TRBV11-2 and TRBJ2-3; D remains ambiguous. This CDR3 contains 12 residues. V lost 5 bases and J lost 6, with 9 bases in between. Germline V lookup: CDR1 SGHAT, CDR2 FQNNGV.

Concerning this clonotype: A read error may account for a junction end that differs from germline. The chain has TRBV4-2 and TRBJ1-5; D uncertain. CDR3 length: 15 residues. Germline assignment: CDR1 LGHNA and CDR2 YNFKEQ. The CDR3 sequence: CVSSQGSAGNQPQHF. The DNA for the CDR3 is TGTGTCAGCAGCCAAGGATCCGCGGGGAATCAGCCCCAGCATTTT.

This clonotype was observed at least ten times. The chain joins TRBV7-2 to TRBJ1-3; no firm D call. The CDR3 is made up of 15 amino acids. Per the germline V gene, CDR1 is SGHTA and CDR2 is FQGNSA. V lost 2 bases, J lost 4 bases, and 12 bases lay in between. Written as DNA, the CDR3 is TGTGCCAGCAGCTTATCGTCGGGTTCAGGAAACACCATATATTTT. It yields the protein CASSLSSGSGNTIYF. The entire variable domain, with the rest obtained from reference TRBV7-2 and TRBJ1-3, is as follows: GAGVSQSPSNKVTEKGKDVELRCDPISGHTALYWYRQSLGQGLEFLIYFQGNSAPDKSGLPSDRFSAERTGGSVSTLTIQRTQQEDSAVYLCASSLSSGSGNTIYFGEGSWLTVV.

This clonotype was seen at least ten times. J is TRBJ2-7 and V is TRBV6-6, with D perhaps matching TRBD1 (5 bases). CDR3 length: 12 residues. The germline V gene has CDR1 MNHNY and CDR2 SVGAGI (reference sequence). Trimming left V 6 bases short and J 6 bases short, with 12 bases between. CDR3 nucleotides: TGTGCCAGCAGACCAGACAGTCCCGAGCAGTACTTC. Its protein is CASRPDSPEQYF.

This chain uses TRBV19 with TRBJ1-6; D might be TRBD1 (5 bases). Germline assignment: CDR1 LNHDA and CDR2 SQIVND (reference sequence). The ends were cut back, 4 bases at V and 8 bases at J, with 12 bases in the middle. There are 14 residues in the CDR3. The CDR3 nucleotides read TGTGCCAGTAGTACCACCGGGGCGGATTCACCCCTCCACTTT. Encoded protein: CASSTTGADSPLHF.

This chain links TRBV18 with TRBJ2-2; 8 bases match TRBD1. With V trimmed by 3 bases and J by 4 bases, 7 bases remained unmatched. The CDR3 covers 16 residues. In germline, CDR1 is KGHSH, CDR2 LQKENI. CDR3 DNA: TGTGCCAGCTCACCCCAGGGGGCGCCGGTCACCGGGGAGCTGTTTTTT. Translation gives CASSPQGAPVTGELFF.

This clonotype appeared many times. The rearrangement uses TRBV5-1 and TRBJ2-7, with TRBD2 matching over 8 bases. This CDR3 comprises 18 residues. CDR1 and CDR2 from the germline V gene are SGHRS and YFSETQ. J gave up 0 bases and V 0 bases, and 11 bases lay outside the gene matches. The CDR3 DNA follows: TGCGCCAGCAGCTTGGATTCTAGCGGGTGGGACCGCTCCTACGAGCAGTACTTC. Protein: CASSLDSSGWDRSYEQYF.

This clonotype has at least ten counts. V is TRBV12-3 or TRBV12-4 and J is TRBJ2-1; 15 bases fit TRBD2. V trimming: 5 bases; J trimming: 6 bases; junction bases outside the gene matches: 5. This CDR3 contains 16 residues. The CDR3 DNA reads TGTGCCAGCAGTCGGACTAGCGGGAGGGTACGCAATGAGCAGTTCTTC. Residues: CASSRTSGRVRNEQFF.

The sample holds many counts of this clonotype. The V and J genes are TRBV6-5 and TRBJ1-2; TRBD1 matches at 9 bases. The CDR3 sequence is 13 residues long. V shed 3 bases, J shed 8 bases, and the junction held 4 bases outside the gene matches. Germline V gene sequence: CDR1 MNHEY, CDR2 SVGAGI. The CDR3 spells CASSYWTGDGYTF. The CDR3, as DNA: TGTGCCAGCAGTTATTGGACAGGGGACGGCTACACCTTC.

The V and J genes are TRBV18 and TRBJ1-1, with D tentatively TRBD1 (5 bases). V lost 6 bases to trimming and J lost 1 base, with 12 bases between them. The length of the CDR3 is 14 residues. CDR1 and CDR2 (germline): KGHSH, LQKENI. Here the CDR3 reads CASSYGGANTEAFF. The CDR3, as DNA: TGTGCCAGCTCGTACGGGGGAGCGAACACTGAAGCTTTCTTT.

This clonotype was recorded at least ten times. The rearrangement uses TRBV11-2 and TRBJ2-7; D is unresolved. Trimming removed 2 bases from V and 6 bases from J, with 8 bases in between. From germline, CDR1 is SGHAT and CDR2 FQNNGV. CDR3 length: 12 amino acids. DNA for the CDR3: TGTGCCAGCAGCTTATACCCCCCCGAGCAGTACTTC. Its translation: CASSLYPPEQYF. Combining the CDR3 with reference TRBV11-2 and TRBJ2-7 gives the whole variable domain EAGVAQSPRYKIIEKRQSVAFWCNPISGHATLYWYQQILGQGPKLLIQFQNNGVVDDSQLPKDRFSAERLKGVDSTLKIQPAKLEDSAVYLCASSLYPPEQYFGPGTRLTVT.

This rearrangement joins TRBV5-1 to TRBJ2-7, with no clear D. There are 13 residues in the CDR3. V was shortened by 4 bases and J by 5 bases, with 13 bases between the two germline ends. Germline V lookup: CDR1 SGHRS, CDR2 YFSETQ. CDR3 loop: CASSPPGENEQYF. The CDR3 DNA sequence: TGCGCCAGCAGCCCCCCGGGCGAAAACGAGCAGTACTTC.

The CDR3 sequence: CSVDGETKNIQYF. CDR3 sequence (DNA): TGCAGCGTTGATGGGGAAACCAAAAACATTCAGTACTTC. This chain connects TRBV29-1 to TRBJ2-4; D ambiguous. Per the germline V gene, CDR1 is SQVTM and CDR2 is ANQGSEA. This CDR3 spans 13 amino acids. The V and J ends lost 3 bases and 2 bases respectively, with 8 bases between them.

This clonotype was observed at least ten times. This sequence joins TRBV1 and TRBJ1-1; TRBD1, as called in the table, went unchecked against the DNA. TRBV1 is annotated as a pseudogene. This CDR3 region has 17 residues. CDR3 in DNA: TGCACCATCGACCGGGGGGGGATGGACCCCCGGTGGACTGAAGCTTTCTTT. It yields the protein CTIDRGGMDPRWTEAFF.

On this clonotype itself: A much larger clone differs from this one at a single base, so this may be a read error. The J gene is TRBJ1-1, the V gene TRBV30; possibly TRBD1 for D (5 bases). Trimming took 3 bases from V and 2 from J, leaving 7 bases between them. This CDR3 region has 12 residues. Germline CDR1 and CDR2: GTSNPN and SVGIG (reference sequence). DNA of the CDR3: TGTGCCTGGAGCGACAGTAACACTGAAGCTTTCTTT. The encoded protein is CAWSDSNTEAFF.

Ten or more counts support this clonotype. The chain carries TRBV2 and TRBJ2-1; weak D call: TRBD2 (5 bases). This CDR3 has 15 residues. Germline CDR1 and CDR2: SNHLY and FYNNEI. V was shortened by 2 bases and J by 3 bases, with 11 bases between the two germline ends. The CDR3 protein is CASSESGVRYNEQFF. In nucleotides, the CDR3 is TGTGCCAGCAGTGAAAGCGGAGTTCGCTACAATGAGCAGTTCTTC.

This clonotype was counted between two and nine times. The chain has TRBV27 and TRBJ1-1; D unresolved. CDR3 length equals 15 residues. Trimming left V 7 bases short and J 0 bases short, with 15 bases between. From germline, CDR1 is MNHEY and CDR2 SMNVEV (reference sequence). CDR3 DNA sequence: TGTGCCAGCACCCAGTGGGGTCTGATGAACACTGAAGCTTTCTTT. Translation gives CASTQWGLMNTEAFF.

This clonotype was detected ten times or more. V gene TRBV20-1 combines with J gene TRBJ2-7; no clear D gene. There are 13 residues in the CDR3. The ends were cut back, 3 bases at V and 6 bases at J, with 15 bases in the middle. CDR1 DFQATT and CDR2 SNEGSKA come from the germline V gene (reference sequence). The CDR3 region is CSASVFSSPEQYF. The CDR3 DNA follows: TGCAGTGCTAGCGTGTTCTCATCTCCCGAGCAGTACTTC.

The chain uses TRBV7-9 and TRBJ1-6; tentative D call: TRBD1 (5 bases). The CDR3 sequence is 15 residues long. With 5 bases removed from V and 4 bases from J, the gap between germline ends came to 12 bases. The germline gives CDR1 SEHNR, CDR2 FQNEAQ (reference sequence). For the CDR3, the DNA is TGTGCCAGCAGCCCGGGAGGGGTGTATAATTCACCCCTCCACTTT. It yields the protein CASSPGGVYNSPLHF.

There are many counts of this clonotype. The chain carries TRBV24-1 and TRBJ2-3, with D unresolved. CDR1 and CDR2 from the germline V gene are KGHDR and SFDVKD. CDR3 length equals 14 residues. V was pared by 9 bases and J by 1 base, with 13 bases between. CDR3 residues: CATGSDEGTDTQYF. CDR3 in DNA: TGTGCCACCGGTTCCGACGAGGGCACAGATACGCAGTATTTT.